This T cell receptor beta chain was recorded in a study of shared clonotypes between healthy human individuals. Data came from immunoSEQ multiplex PCR; TCRdb stores just in-frame clones and leaves some out. The table lists 2 million to 3 million clones, roughly 93% of them singletons. CDR3 length equals 10 residues. Germline CDR1 and CDR2: WNHNN and SYGVQD (reference sequence). V shed 3 bases and J shed 8 bases, with 4 bases lying between them. This clone was detected a few times. Material: naive CD4+ T cells from PBMCs. Subset defined: CD45RA+ positively selected. The chain is built from TRBV10-1 and TRBJ1-1; D is ambiguous. This receptor was taken from a man in his late teens or twenties in good health. Some clones in this sample may be carry-over from other donors' samples. The CDR3 sequence is CASSDYEAFF. CDR3 DNA sequence: TGCGCCAGCAGTGATTACGAAGCTTTCTTT.